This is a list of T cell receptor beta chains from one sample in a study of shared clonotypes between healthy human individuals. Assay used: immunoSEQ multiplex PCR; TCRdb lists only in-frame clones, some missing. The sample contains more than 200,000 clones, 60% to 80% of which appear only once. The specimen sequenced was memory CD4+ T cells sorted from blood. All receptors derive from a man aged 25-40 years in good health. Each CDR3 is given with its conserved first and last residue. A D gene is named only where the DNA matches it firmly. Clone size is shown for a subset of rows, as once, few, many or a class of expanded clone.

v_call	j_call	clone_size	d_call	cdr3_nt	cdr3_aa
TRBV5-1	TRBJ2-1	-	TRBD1	TGCGCCAGCAGCCGGCTGGGACAGGGGAGAAATGAGCAGTTCTTC	CASSRLGQGRNEQFF
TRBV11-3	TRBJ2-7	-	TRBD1	TGTGCCAGCAGCGACCACAGGGGCGAGCAGTACTTC	CASSDHRGEQYF
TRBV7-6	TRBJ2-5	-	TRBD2	TGTGCCAGCAGCTGGCTCCGGCTAGCGGAAAAAGAGACCCAGTACTTC	CASSWLRLAEKETQYF
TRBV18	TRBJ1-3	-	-	TGTGCCAGCTCACCAGACCCCGTAACTGGAAACACCATATATTTT	CASSPDPVTGNTIYF
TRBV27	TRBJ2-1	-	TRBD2	TGTGCCAGCAGTTTAGCCGTAGCGGGACTTAATGAGCAGTTCTTC	CASSLAVAGLNEQFF
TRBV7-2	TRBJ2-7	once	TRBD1	TGTGCCAGCAGCTACACGGCAGGGGGTACCTACGAGCAGTACTTC	CASSYTAGGTYEQYF
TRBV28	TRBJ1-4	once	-	TGTGCCAGCAGTTTTTTTAGGGGGTTTGCAACTAATGAAAAACTGTTTTTT	CASSFFRGFATNEKLFF
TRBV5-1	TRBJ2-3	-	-	TGCGCCAGCAGGTCCCACAGGGAGGAGTACACAGATACGCAGTATTTT	CASRSHREEYTDTQYF
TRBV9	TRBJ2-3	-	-	TGTGCCAGCAGCGTAGCCGGGGATACGCAGTATTTT	CASSVAGDTQYF
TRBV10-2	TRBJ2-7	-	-	TGCGCCAGCAGTGAGAGACCCACCACCTACGAGCAGTACTTC	CASSERPTTYEQYF
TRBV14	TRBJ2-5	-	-	TGTGCCAGCAGCCCACAGAATGAAGAGACCCAGTACTTC	CASSPQNEETQYF
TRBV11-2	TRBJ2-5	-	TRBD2	TGTGCCAGCAGCGCGCCGGGACTAGGAGAGACCCAGTACTTC	CASSAPGLGETQYF
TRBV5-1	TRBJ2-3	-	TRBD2	TGCGCCAGCAGCTCTAGCGGGGAACGAGATACGCAGTATTTT	CASSSSGERDTQYF
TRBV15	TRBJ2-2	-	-	TGTGCCACCAGCAGCGGGCGCGGGGAGAACACCGGGGAGCTGTTTTTT	CATSSGRGENTGELFF
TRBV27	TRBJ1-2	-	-	TGTGCCAGCAGCCTCAACAGCGGCGGGGGAGGCTACACCTTC	CASSLNSGGGGYTF
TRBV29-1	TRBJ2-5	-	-	TGCAGCGTTGCCCTTCGGGAGACCCAGTACTTC	CSVALRETQYF
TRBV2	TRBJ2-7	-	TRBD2	TGTGCCAGCAGGGACGTCGGGAGGCTTGAGCAGTACTTC	CASRDVGRLEQYF
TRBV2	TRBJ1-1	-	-	TGTGCCAGCAGTGAAGACAGTCATGAAGCTTTCTTT	CASSEDSHEAFF